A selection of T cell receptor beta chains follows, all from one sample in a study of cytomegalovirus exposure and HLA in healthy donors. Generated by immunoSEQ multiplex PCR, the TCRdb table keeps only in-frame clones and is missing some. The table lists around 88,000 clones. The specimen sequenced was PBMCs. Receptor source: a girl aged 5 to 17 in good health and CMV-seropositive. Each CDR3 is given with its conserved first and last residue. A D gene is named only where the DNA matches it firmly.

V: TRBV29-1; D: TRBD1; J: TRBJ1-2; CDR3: CSGVTGEDGYTF; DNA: TGCAGCGGTGTAACAGGGGAGGATGGCTACACCTTC
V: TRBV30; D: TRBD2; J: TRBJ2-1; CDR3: CAGSVSSGGRYEQFF; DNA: TGTGCCGGGAGTGTCTCTAGCGGGGGTCGGTATGAGCAGTTCTTC
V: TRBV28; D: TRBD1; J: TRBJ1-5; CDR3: CASSFLGQTSNQPQHF; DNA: TGTGCCAGCAGTTTCTTGGGACAGACGAGCAATCAGCCCCAGCATTTT
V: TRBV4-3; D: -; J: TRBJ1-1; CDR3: CASSQDRGNTEAFF; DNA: TGCGCCAGCAGCCAAGATCGCGGTAACACTGAAGCTTTCTTT
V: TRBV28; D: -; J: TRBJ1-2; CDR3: CASRTPGSGYTF; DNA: TGTGCCAGCAGAACACCCGGGTCTGGCTACACCTTC
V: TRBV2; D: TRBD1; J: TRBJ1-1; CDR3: CATPRDRDTEAFF; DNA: TGTGCCACCCCCAGGGACAGGGACACTGAAGCTTTCTTT
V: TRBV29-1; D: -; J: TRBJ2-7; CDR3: CSVSVEYEQYF; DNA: TGCAGCGTCTCCGTAGAATACGAGCAGTACTTC
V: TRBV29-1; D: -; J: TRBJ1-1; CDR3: CSVESYRNTEAFF; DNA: TGCAGCGTTGAATCGTACAGGAACACTGAAGCTTTCTTT
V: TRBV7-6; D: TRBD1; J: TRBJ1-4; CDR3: CASSLGQGAEKLFF; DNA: TGTGCCAGCAGCTTAGGACAGGGTGCTGAAAAACTGTTTTTT
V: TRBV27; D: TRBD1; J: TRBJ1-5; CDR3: CASRPTGDGNQPQHF; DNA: TGTGCCAGCAGACCGACAGGGGATGGCAATCAGCCCCAGCATTTT
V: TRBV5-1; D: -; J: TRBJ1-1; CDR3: CASSWGLSPTEAFF; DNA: TGCGCCAGCAGCTGGGGACTTTCGCCCACTGAAGCTTTCTTT
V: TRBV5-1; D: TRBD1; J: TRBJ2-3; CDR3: CASSRRDRDADTQYF; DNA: TGCGCCAGCAGCCGACGAGACAGGGACGCAGATACGCAGTATTTT
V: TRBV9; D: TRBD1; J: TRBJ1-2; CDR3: CASSVAPSQGYGYTF; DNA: TGTGCCAGCAGCGTAGCCCCTTCACAGGGGTATGGCTACACCTTC
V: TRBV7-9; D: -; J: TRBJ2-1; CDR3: CASSHSSDNEQFF; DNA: TGTGCCAGCAGCCACAGCTCCGACAATGAGCAGTTCTTC
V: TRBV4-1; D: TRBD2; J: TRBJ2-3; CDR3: CASSPVLLAGSTDKQYF; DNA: TGCGCCAGCAGCCCCGTCCTCCTAGCGGGGAGCACAGATAAGCAGTATTTT
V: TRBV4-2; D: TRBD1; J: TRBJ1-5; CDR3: CASSQDQGAVGSGQPQHF; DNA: TGTGCCAGCAGCCAAGATCAGGGGGCTGTGGGGTCGGGGCAGCCCCAGCATTTT
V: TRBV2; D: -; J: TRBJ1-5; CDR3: CASSEQGSNQPQHF; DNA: TGTGCCAGCAGTGAACAGGGAAGCAATCAGCCCCAGCATTTT
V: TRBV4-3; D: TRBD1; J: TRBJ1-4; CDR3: CASSQVPTGGGVMEKLFF; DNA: TGCGCCAGCAGCCAAGTCCCGACAGGGGGTGGGGTAATGGAAAAACTGTTTTTT
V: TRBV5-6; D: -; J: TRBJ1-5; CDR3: CASSFGRANQPQHF; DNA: TGTGCCAGCAGCTTTGGCAGGGCCAATCAGCCCCAGCATTTT
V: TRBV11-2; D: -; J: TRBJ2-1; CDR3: CASSFGWNRGLDRGNEQFF; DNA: TGTGCCAGCAGCTTCGGCTGGAATCGGGGATTGGATCGGGGGAATGAGCAGTTCTTC
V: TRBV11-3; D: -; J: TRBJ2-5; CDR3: CASSAKDSKMFQETQYF; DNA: TGTGCCAGCAGCGCGAAGGACAGCAAGATGTTTCAAGAGACCCAGTACTTC
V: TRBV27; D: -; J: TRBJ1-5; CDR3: CASSFRVDQPQHF; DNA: TGTGCCAGCAGTTTCAGGGTGGATCAGCCCCAGCATTTT
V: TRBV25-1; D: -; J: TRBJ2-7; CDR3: CASSDLAYEQYF; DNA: TGTGCCAGCAGTGACCTCGCCTACGAGCAGTACTTC
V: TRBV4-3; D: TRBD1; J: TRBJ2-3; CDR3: CASSQGGTGRSTQYF; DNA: TGCGCCAGCAGCCAAGGGGGGACAGGGAGGAGTACGCAGTATTTT
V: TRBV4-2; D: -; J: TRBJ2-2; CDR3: CASSREDRMTGELFF; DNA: TGTGCCAGCAGCCGTGAGGATAGGATGACCGGGGAGCTGTTTTTT
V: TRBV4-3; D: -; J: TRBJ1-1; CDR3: CASSQVEYNTEAFF; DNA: TGCGCCAGCAGCCAGGTGGAGTATAACACTGAAGCTTTCTTT
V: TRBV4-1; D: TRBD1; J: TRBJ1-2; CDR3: CASSQGTGDDYGYTF; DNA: TGCGCCAGCAGCCAAGGGACAGGTGACGACTATGGCTACACCTTC
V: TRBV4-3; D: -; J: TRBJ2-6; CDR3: CASSQDRGRSGANVLTF; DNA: TGCGCCAGCAGCCAAGATCGAGGGCGCTCTGGGGCCAACGTCCTGACTTTC
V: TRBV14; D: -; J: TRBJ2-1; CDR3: CASSQEGWRGLNNEQFF; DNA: TGTGCCAGCAGCCAAGAGGGGTGGCGGGGCCTGAACAATGAGCAGTTCTTC
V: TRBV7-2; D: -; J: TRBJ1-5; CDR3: CASSLVLDGLGNQPQHF; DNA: TGTGCCAGCAGCTTAGTGCTTGATGGGCTGGGCAATCAGCCCCAGCATTTT
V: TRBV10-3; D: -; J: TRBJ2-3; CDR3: CAISGQGTDTQYF; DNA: TGTGCCATCAGTGGACAGGGCACAGATACGCAGTATTTT
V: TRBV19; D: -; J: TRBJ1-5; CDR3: CASSLPPGHRYSNQPQHF; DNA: TGTGCCAGTAGTCTCCCGCCCGGCCACAGGTATAGCAATCAGCCCCAGCATTTT
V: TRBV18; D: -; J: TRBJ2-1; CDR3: CASSPPTPRVEQFF; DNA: TGTGCCAGCTCACCTCCCACCCCGCGGGTTGAGCAGTTCTTC
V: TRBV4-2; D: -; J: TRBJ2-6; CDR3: CASSQDLAPGAGANVLTF; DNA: TGTGCCAGCAGCCAGGACCTGGCCCCAGGGGCTGGGGCCAACGTCCTGACTTTC
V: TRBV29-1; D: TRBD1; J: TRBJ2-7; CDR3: CSVSQGDYEQYF; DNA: TGCAGCGTTAGCCAGGGGGACTACGAGCAGTACTTC
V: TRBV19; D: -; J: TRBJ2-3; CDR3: CASSAASTDTQYF; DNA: TGTGCCAGTAGTGCGGCCTCCACAGATACGCAGTATTTT
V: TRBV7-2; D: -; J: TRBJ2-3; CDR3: CASSLAGFLRTDTQYF; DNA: TGTGCCAGCAGCTTAGCTGGTTTTTTGAGGACAGATACGCAGTATTTT
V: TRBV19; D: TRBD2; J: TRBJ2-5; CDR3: CASSKLLAGGQETQYF; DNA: TGTGCCAGTAGTAAACTATTAGCGGGGGGGCAAGAGACCCAGTACTTC
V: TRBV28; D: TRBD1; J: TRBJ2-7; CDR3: CASSLIVGQAYEQYF; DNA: TGTGCCAGCAGTTTAATTGTCGGACAGGCCTACGAGCAGTACTTC
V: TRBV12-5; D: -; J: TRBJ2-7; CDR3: CASGLGMIQGNEQYF; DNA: TGTGCTAGTGGTTTGGGAATGATACAGGGAAACGAGCAGTACTTC
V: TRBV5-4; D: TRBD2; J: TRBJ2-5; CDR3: CATASGGVETQYF; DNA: TGTGCCACCGCTAGCGGGGGTGTGGAGACCCAGTACTTC
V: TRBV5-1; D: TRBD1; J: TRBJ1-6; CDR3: CASSLEGQGDSPLHF; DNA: TGCGCCAGCAGCTTGGAGGGACAGGGAGATTCACCCCTCCACTTT
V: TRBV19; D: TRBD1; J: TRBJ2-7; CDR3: CASSSGTGSYEQYF; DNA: TGTGCCAGTAGCTCCGGGACAGGGTCCTACGAGCAGTACTTC
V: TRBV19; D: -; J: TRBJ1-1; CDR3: CASSIDQGTEAFF; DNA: TGTGCCAGTAGTATAGATCAGGGCACTGAAGCTTTCTTT
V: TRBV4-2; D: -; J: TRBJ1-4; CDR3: CASSQSGSYEKLFF; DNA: TGTGCCAGCAGCCAGTCAGGGTCGTACGAAAAACTGTTTTTT
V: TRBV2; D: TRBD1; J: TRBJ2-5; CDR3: CASVGTGEETQYF; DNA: TGTGCCAGCGTCGGGACAGGGGAAGAGACCCAGTACTTC
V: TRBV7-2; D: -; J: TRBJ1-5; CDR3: CASSLVTSQPQHF; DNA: TGTGCCAGCAGCTTAGTTACTAGTCAGCCCCAGCATTTT
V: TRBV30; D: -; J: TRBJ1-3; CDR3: CAWSDETVSGNTIYF; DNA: TGTGCCTGGAGTGACGAGACAGTTTCTGGAAACACCATATATTTT
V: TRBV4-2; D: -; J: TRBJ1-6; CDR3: CASSQADLGFTGNSPLHF; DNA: TGTGCCAGCAGCCAAGCAGATTTGGGATTCACAGGCAATTCACCCCTCCACTTT
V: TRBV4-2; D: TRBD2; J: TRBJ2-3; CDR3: CASSQSTSGVTDTQYF; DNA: TGTGCCAGCAGCCAATCGACTAGCGGCGTCACAGATACGCAGTATTTT
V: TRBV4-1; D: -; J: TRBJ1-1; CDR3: CASSQDTKNTEAFF; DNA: TGCGCCAGCAGCCAAGACACAAAGAACACTGAAGCTTTCTTT
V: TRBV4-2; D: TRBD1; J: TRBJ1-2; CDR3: CASSQVGTGEGYTF; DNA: TGTGCCAGCAGCCAAGTAGGGACAGGGGAAGGCTACACCTTC
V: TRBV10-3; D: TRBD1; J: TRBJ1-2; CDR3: CAISESTGRDYGYTF; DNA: TGTGCCATCAGTGAGTCGACAGGGCGTGACTATGGCTACACCTTC
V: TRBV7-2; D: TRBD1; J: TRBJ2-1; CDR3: CASSPGTGGHNEQFF; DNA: TGTGCCAGCAGCCCCGGGACAGGGGGCCACAATGAGCAGTTCTTC
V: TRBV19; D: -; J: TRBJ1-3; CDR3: CASSYVFSGNTIYF; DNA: TGTGCCAGTAGCTATGTGTTCTCTGGAAACACCATATATTTT
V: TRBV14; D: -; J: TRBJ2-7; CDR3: CASSQPFYEQYF; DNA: TGTGCCAGCAGCCAACCGTTCTACGAGCAGTACTTC
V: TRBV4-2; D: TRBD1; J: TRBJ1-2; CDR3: CASSRDRANEGYTF; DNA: TGTGCCAGCAGCCGGGACAGGGCCAATGAGGGCTACACCTTC
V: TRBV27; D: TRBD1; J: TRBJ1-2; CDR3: CASSPRTGSYGYTF; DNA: TGTGCCAGCAGTCCTAGGACAGGTTCCTATGGCTACACCTTC
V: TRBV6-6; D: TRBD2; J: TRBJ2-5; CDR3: CASSYYAGGETQYF; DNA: TGTGCCAGCAGTTACTACGCGGGGGGAGAGACCCAGTACTTC
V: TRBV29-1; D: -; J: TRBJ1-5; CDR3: CSVVARGDQPQHF; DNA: TGCAGCGTTGTAGCCCGGGGTGATCAGCCCCAGCATTTT